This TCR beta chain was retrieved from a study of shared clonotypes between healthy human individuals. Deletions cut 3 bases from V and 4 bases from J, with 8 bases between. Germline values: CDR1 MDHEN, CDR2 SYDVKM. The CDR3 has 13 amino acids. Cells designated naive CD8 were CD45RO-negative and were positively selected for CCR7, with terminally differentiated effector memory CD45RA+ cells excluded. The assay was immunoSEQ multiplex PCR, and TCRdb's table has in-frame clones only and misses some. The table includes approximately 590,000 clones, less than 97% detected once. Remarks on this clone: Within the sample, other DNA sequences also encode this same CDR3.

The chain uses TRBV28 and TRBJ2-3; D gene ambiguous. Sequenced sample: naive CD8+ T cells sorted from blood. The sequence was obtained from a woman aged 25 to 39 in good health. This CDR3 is CASSFRLADTQYF. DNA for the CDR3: TGTGCCAGCAGTTTCCGTTTAGCAGATACGCAGTATTTT.